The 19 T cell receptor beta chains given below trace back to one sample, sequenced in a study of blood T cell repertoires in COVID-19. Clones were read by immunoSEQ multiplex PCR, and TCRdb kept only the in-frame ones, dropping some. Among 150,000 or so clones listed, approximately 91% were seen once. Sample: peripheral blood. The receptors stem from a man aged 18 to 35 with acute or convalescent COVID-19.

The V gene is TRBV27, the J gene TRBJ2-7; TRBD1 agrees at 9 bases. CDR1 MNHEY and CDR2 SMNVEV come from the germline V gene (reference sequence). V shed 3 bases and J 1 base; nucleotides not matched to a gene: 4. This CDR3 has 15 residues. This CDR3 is CASSFGTGKSYEQYF. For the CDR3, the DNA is TGTGCCAGCAGTTTCGGGACAGGGAAATCCTACGAGCAGTACTTC.

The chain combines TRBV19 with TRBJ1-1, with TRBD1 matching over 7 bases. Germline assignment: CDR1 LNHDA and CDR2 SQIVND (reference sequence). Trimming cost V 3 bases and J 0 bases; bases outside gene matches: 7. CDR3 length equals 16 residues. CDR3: CASSMRTGNLNTEAFF. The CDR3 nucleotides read TGTGCCAGTAGTATGAGGACAGGTAACTTGAACACTGAAGCTTTCTTT. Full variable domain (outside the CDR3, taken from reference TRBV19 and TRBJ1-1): DGGITQSPKYLFRKEGQNVTLSCEQNLNHDAMYWYRQDPGQGLRLIYYSQIVNDFQKGDIAEGYSVSREKKESFPLTVTSAQKNPTAFYLCASSMRTGNLNTEAFFGQGTRLTVV.

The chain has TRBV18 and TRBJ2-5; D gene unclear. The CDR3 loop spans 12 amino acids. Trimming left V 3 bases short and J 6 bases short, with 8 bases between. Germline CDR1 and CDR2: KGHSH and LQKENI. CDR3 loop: CASSPEQQTQYF. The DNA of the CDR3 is TGTGCCAGCTCACCGGAGCAACAGACCCAGTACTTC.

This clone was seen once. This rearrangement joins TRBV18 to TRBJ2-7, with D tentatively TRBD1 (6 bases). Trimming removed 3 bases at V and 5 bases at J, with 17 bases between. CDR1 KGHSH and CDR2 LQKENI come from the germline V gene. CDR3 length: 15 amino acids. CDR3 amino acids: CASSPTPARGNEQYF. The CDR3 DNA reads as TGTGCCAGCTCACCTACCCCGGCCAGGGGAAACGAGCAGTACTTC.

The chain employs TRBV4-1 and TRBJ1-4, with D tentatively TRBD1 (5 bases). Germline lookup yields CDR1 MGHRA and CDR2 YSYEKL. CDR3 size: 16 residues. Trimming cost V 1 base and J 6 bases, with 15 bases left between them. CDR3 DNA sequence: TGCGCCAGCAGCCAAGGGGGCGCCGGATATGATGAAAAACTGTTTTTT. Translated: CASSQGGAGYDEKLFF.

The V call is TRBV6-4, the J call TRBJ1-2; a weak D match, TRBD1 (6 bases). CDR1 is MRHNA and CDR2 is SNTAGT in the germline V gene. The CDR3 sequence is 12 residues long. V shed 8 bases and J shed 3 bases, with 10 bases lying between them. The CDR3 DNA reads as TGTGCCAGCTCGGGGGGCGACTATGGCTACACCTTC. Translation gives CASSGGDYGYTF.

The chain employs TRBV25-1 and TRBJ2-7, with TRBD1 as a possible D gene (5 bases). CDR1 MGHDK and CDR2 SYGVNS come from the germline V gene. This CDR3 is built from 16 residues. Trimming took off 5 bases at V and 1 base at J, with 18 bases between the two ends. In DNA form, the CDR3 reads TGTGCCAGCAGTTCACTCGGGCAGGGAAGATCCTACGAGCAGTACTTC. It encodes CASSSLGQGRSYEQYF.

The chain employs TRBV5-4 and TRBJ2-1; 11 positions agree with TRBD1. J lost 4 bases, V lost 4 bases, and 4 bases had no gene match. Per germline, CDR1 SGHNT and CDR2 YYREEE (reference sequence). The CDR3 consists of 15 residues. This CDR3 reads CASSARDRGYNEQFF. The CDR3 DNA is TGTGCCAGCAGCGCCCGGGACAGGGGGTACAATGAGCAGTTCTTC.

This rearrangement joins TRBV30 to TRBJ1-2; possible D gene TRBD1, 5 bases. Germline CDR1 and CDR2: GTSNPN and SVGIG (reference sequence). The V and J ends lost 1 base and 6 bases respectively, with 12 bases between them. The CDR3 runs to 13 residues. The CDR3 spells CAWSAGWGDGYTF. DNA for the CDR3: TGTGCCTGGAGTGCAGGATGGGGGGATGGCTACACCTTC.

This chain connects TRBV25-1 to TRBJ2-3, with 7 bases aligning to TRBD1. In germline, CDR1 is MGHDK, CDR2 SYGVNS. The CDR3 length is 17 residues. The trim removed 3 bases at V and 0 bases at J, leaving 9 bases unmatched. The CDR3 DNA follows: TGTGCCAGCAGTGAGATCGTTACAGGGGCCAGCACAGATACGCAGTATTTT. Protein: CASSEIVTGASTDTQYF.

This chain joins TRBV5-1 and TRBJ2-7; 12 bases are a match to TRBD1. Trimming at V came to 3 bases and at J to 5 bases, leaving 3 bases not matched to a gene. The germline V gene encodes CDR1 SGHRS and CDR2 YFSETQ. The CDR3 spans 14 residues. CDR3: CASSSGTGGDEQYF. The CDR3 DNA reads TGCGCCAGCAGCTCCGGGACAGGGGGCGACGAGCAGTACTTC. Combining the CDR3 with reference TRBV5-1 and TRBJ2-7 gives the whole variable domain KAGVTQTPRYLIKTRGQQVTLSCSPISGHRSVSWYQQTPGQGLQFLFEYFSETQRNKGNFPGRFSGRQFSNSRSEMNVSTLELGDSALYLCASSSGTGGDEQYFGPGTRLTVT.

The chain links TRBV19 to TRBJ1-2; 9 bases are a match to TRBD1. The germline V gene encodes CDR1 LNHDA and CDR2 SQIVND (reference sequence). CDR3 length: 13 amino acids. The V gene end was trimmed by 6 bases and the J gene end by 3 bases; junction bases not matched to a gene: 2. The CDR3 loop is CASRRQGDYGYTF. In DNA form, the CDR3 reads TGTGCCAGTAGGCGACAGGGGGACTATGGCTACACCTTC.

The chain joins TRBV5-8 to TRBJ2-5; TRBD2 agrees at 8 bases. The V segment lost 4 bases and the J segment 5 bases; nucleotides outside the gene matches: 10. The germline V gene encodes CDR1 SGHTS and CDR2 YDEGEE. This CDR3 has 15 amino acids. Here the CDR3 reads CASSRGSGSGETQYF. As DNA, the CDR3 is TGTGCCAGCAGCCGAGGGAGCGGGAGTGGTGAGACCCAGTACTTC.

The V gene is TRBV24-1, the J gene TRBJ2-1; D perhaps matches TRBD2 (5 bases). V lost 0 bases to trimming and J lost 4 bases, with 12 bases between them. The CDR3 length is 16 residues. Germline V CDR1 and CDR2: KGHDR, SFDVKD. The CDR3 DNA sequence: TGTGCCACCAGTGATTTGTCAGCGGACGGGTACAATGAGCAGTTCTTC. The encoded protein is CATSDLSADGYNEQFF.

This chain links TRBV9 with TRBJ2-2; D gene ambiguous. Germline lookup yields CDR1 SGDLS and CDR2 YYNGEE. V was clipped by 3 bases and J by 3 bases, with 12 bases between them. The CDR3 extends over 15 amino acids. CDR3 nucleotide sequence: TGTGCCAGCAGCGAGCTGCTCGCGGACACCGGGGAGCTGTTTTTT. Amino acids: CASSELLADTGELFF.

The chain's CDR3 is CASSSKGAAYEQYF. CDR3 in DNA: TGTGCCAGCAGCTCAAAGGGGGCGGCTTACGAGCAGTACTTC. V is TRBV5-4 and J is TRBJ2-7; 7 bases fit TRBD1. With V trimmed by 3 bases and J by 4 bases, 7 bases remained unmatched. CDR1 is SGHNT and CDR2 is YYREEE in the germline V gene (reference sequence). The CDR3 is 14 residues long.

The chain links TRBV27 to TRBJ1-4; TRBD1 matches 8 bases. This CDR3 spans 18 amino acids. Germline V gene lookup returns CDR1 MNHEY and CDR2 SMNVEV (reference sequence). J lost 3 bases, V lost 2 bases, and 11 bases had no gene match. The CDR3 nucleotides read TGTGCCAGCAGTTTACTGAGACAGGGGACTTCGGCTAATGAAAAACTGTTTTTT. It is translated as CASSLLRQGTSANEKLFF.

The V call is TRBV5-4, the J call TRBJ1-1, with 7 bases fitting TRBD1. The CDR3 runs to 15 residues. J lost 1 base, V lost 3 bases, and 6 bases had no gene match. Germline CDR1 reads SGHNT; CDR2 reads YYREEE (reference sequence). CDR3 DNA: TGTGCCAGCAGCTCTACAGGGGCGGGGAACACTGAAGCTTTCTTT. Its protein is CASSSTGAGNTEAFF.

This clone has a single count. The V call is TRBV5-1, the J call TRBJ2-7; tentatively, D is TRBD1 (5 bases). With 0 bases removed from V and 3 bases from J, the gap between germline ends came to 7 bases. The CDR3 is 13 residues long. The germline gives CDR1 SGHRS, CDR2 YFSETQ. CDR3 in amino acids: CASSLGQHYEQYF. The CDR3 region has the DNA TGCGCCAGCAGCTTGGGACAGCACTACGAGCAGTACTTC.